These T cell receptor beta chains were read from a single sample in a study of T cell responses to AZD1222 COVID-19 vaccine. Produced via immunoSEQ multiplex PCR; TCRdb's table is partial and in-frame only. Of approximately 270,000 clones listed, almost 95% are singletons. The sequences come from peripheral blood, collected 28 days after the second AZD1222 dose. These receptors all stem from an adult who received the AZD1222 COVID-19 vaccine. Both conserved end residues are part of each CDR3. D genes are given only for firm matches. Where a row states a size, it is once, few, many or the class of an expanded clone; other rows omit it.

clone_size: -; d_call: -; j_call: TRBJ1-6; v_call: TRBV19; cdr3_aa: CASRLRDSPLHF; cdr3_nt: TGTGCCAGTAGGCTCAGGGACTCACCCCTCCACTTT
clone_size: -; d_call: TRBD2; j_call: TRBJ2-7; v_call: TRBV7-9; cdr3_aa: CASSTGGYEQYF; cdr3_nt: TGTGCCAGCAGCACGGGGGGCTACGAGCAGTACTTC
clone_size: -; d_call: -; j_call: TRBJ1-2; v_call: TRBV7-2; cdr3_aa: CASILGAAYGYTF; cdr3_nt: -
clone_size: -; d_call: TRBD1; j_call: TRBJ1-4; v_call: TRBV2; cdr3_aa: CASRDRTGIEKLFF; cdr3_nt: TGTGCCAGCAGGGACCGGACAGGGATTGAAAAACTGTTTTTT
clone_size: -; d_call: -; j_call: TRBJ2-1; v_call: TRBV7-3; cdr3_aa: CASSLTPGRHYNEQFF; cdr3_nt: TGTGCCAGCAGCCTGACCCCAGGGCGTCACTACAATGAGCAGTTCTTC
clone_size: -; d_call: -; j_call: TRBJ2-5; v_call: TRBV6-5; cdr3_aa: CASSYSARETQYF; cdr3_nt: TGTGCCAGCAGTTACTCGGCCAGAGAGACCCAGTACTTC
clone_size: -; d_call: -; j_call: TRBJ1-4; v_call: TRBV4-1; cdr3_aa: CASSQGRARDTTNEKLFF; cdr3_nt: TGCGCCAGCAGCCAAGGCCGGGCCAGGGATACAACTAATGAAAAACTGTTTTTT
clone_size: -; d_call: -; j_call: TRBJ1-1; v_call: TRBV3-1/TRBV3-2; cdr3_aa: CASSQSQGNTEAFF; cdr3_nt: TGTGCCAGCAGCCAATCACAGGGGAACACTGAAGCTTTCTTT
clone_size: -; d_call: -; j_call: TRBJ1-2; v_call: TRBV10-1; cdr3_aa: CAPPGGGGYTF; cdr3_nt: TGCGCCCCTCCGGGGGGCGGCGGCTACACCTTC
clone_size: -; d_call: TRBD2; j_call: TRBJ2-5; v_call: TRBV7-3; cdr3_aa: CASSWTTSGGKETQYF; cdr3_nt: TGTGCCAGCAGCTGGACGACTAGCGGGGGAAAAGAGACCCAGTACTTC
clone_size: -; d_call: -; j_call: TRBJ1-1; v_call: TRBV28; cdr3_aa: CASRPAGIEAFF; cdr3_nt: TGTGCCAGCAGGCCGGCGGGGATTGAAGCTTTCTTT
clone_size: once; d_call: -; j_call: TRBJ2-2; v_call: TRBV11-2; cdr3_aa: CASSARGEFTGELFF; cdr3_nt: TGTGCCAGCAGCGCGAGAGGGGAGTTCACCGGGGAGCTGTTTTTT
clone_size: -; d_call: -; j_call: TRBJ2-1; v_call: TRBV12-3/TRBV12-4; cdr3_aa: CASSFGRSNEQFF; cdr3_nt: TGTGCCAGCAGTTTTGGCAGGAGCAATGAGCAGTTCTTC
clone_size: -; d_call: TRBD1; j_call: TRBJ2-2; v_call: TRBV6-5; cdr3_aa: CASQRQGADGELFF; cdr3_nt: TGTGCCAGCCAAAGACAGGGGGCAGACGGGGAGCTGTTTTTT
clone_size: -; d_call: -; j_call: TRBJ1-1; v_call: TRBV6-2/TRBV6-3; cdr3_aa: CASSYGGVGTEAFF; cdr3_nt: TGTGCCAGCAGTTATGGAGGGGTGGGCACTGAAGCTTTCTTT
clone_size: -; d_call: -; j_call: TRBJ2-7; v_call: TRBV11-2; cdr3_aa: CASSFIVAEQYF; cdr3_nt: TGTGCCAGCAGCTTTATAGTAGCCGAGCAGTACTTC
clone_size: once; d_call: -; j_call: TRBJ2-3; v_call: TRBV3-1/TRBV3-2; cdr3_aa: CASSQVQKTQYF; cdr3_nt: TGTGCCAGCAGCCAAGTCCAAAAGACGCAGTATTTT
clone_size: -; d_call: -; j_call: TRBJ2-2; v_call: TRBV5-1; cdr3_aa: CASSLAVGVPGELFF; cdr3_nt: TGCGCCAGCAGCTTGGCCGTTGGGGTTCCCGGGGAGCTGTTTTTT
clone_size: -; d_call: -; j_call: TRBJ2-5; v_call: TRBV3-1/TRBV3-2; cdr3_aa: CASSQAKNQETQYF; cdr3_nt: TGTGCCAGCAGCCAAGCGAAGAACCAAGAGACCCAGTACTTC
clone_size: once; d_call: -; j_call: TRBJ1-5; v_call: TRBV2; cdr3_aa: CASTSNGNQPQHF; cdr3_nt: TGTGCCAGCACCTCAAACGGCAATCAGCCCCAGCATTTT
clone_size: -; d_call: -; j_call: TRBJ1-5; v_call: TRBV27; cdr3_aa: CASSLSVGSGPPQHF; cdr3_nt: TGTGCCAGCAGTCTCTCGGTAGGATCCGGGCCGCCCCAGCATTTT
clone_size: -; d_call: -; j_call: TRBJ2-2; v_call: TRBV5-1; cdr3_aa: CASGRESGELFF; cdr3_nt: TGCGCCAGCGGGCGAGAGTCCGGGGAGCTGTTTTTT
clone_size: -; d_call: -; j_call: TRBJ2-7; v_call: TRBV5-1; cdr3_aa: CASSGPIGGSGEQYF; cdr3_nt: TGCGCCAGCAGCGGCCCTATTGGGGGTTCAGGCGAGCAGTACTTC
clone_size: -; d_call: -; j_call: TRBJ2-7; v_call: TRBV5-6; cdr3_aa: CASSDTGTGLWEQYF; cdr3_nt: TGTGCCAGCAGCGACACCGGGACCGGCCTTTGGGAGCAGTACTTC
clone_size: -; d_call: TRBD1; j_call: TRBJ1-1; v_call: TRBV6-5; cdr3_aa: CASSYSGTGGTEAFF; cdr3_nt: TGTGCCAGCAGTTACTCGGGGACAGGGGGCACTGAAGCTTTCTTT
clone_size: -; d_call: -; j_call: TRBJ2-7; v_call: TRBV5-1; cdr3_aa: CASSYWDTVGEQYF; cdr3_nt: TGCGCCAGCAGCTACTGGGATACGGTGGGGGAGCAGTACTTC
clone_size: -; d_call: TRBD1; j_call: TRBJ2-7; v_call: TRBV6-2/TRBV6-3; cdr3_aa: CASSLLIRDRGRDEQYF; cdr3_nt: TGTGCCAGCAGTTTGCTCATCCGGGACAGGGGGCGCGACGAGCAGTACTTC
clone_size: -; d_call: -; j_call: TRBJ2-2; v_call: TRBV21-1; cdr3_aa: CASSSSGGTATNTGELFF; cdr3_nt: TGTGCCAGCAGCAGCTCCGGGGGGACCGCGACGAACACCGGGGAGCTGTTTTTT
clone_size: once; d_call: TRBD2; j_call: TRBJ2-5; v_call: TRBV11-2; cdr3_aa: CASSRTSTYQETQYF; cdr3_nt: TGTGCCAGCAGCCGGACTAGCACGTACCAAGAGACCCAGTACTTC
clone_size: -; d_call: -; j_call: TRBJ2-1; v_call: TRBV3-1/TRBV3-2; cdr3_aa: CASSQDPGLRRNEQFF; cdr3_nt: TGTGCCAGCAGCCAAGATCCGGGACTCCGTCGCAATGAGCAGTTCTTC
clone_size: -; d_call: TRBD1; j_call: TRBJ1-4; v_call: TRBV28; cdr3_aa: CASGTGPNEKLFF; cdr3_nt: TGTGCCAGCGGGACAGGACCTAATGAAAAACTGTTTTTT
clone_size: once; d_call: -; j_call: TRBJ1-1; v_call: TRBV5-6; cdr3_aa: CASSLNTEAFF; cdr3_nt: TGTGCCAGCAGCTTAAACACTGAAGCTTTCTTT
clone_size: few; d_call: -; j_call: TRBJ2-7; v_call: TRBV5-6; cdr3_aa: CASSHTTVSYEQYF; cdr3_nt: TGTGCCAGCAGCCATACAACAGTTTCCTACGAGCAGTACTTC
clone_size: -; d_call: -; j_call: TRBJ1-1; v_call: TRBV21-1; cdr3_aa: CASSRQGEENTEAFF; cdr3_nt: TGTGCCAGCAGCAGACAGGGGGAGGAGAACACTGAAGCTTTCTTT
clone_size: -; d_call: -; j_call: TRBJ2-5; v_call: TRBV18; cdr3_aa: CASSPPIRETQYF; cdr3_nt: TGTGCCAGCTCACCACCCATCCGGGAGACCCAGTACTTC
clone_size: -; d_call: -; j_call: TRBJ2-1; v_call: TRBV20-1; cdr3_aa: CSASALYNEQFF; cdr3_nt: TGCAGTGCTAGTGCCTTATACAATGAGCAGTTCTTC
clone_size: -; d_call: -; j_call: TRBJ2-7; v_call: TRBV20-1; cdr3_aa: CSAGPSYEQYF; cdr3_nt: TGCAGTGCCGGGCCCTCCTACGAGCAGTACTTC
clone_size: -; d_call: -; j_call: TRBJ2-7; v_call: TRBV4-3; cdr3_aa: CASSQDMGAAYEQYF; cdr3_nt: TGCGCCAGCAGCCAAGATATGGGAGCAGCCTACGAGCAGTACTTC
clone_size: -; d_call: -; j_call: TRBJ1-2; v_call: TRBV19; cdr3_aa: CASTTQGRNYGYTF; cdr3_nt: TGTGCCAGTACCACCCAAGGCAGGAACTATGGCTACACCTTC
clone_size: -; d_call: -; j_call: TRBJ2-7; v_call: TRBV5-4; cdr3_aa: CASSLDRASDEQYF; cdr3_nt: TGTGCCAGCAGCTTGGACAGGGCGTCGGACGAGCAGTACTTC
clone_size: -; d_call: -; j_call: TRBJ2-5; v_call: TRBV7-2; cdr3_aa: CASSLAPVGTQYF; cdr3_nt: TGTGCCAGCAGCTTAGCGCCGGTGGGGACCCAGTACTTC
clone_size: few; d_call: -; j_call: TRBJ2-2; v_call: TRBV7-8; cdr3_aa: CASSLVDTGELFF; cdr3_nt: TGTGCCAGCAGCTTAGTGGACACCGGGGAGCTGTTTTTT
clone_size: -; d_call: -; j_call: TRBJ1-5; v_call: TRBV30; cdr3_aa: CAWSVPGNQPQHF; cdr3_nt: TGTGCCTGGAGTGTTCCGGGAAATCAGCCCCAGCATTTT
clone_size: -; d_call: -; j_call: TRBJ1-4; v_call: TRBV6-5; cdr3_aa: CASSYGFGATNEKLFF; cdr3_nt: TGTGCCAGCAGTTACGGCTTTGGGGCAACTAATGAAAAACTGTTTTTT
clone_size: -; d_call: -; j_call: TRBJ1-1; v_call: TRBV5-4; cdr3_aa: CASSVDPGGTEAFF; cdr3_nt: TGTGCCAGCAGCGTCGACCCGGGGGGGACTGAAGCTTTCTTT
clone_size: -; d_call: -; j_call: TRBJ2-3; v_call: TRBV7-2; cdr3_aa: CASSLGQGWTDTQYF; cdr3_nt: TGTGCCAGCAGCTTAGGTCAGGGGTGGACAGATACGCAGTATTTT
clone_size: -; d_call: TRBD2; j_call: TRBJ2-7; v_call: TRBV18; cdr3_aa: CASSPGVARENEQYF; cdr3_nt: TGTGCCAGCTCACCAGGGGTGGCGCGGGAGAACGAGCAGTACTTC
clone_size: once; d_call: TRBD1; j_call: TRBJ1-1; v_call: TRBV6-6; cdr3_aa: CASSPRPWGQMNTEAFF; cdr3_nt: TGTGCCAGCAGTCCGAGACCTTGGGGACAGATGAACACTGAAGCTTTCTTT
clone_size: -; d_call: -; j_call: TRBJ2-7; v_call: TRBV12-2; cdr3_aa: CASRLAWASGGYEQYF; cdr3_nt: TGTGCAAGTCGCTTGGCGTGGGCTAGCGGGGGCTACGAGCAGTACTTC
clone_size: -; d_call: TRBD2; j_call: TRBJ2-1; v_call: TRBV7-9; cdr3_aa: CASSPWAGGRSYNEQFF; cdr3_nt: TGTGCCAGCAGCCCATGGGCGGGGGGCCGCTCCTACAATGAGCAGTTCTTC
clone_size: -; d_call: -; j_call: TRBJ2-5; v_call: TRBV9; cdr3_aa: CASSVVGHGETQYF; cdr3_nt: TGTGCCAGCAGCGTAGTGGGACATGGGGAGACCCAGTACTTC
clone_size: -; d_call: -; j_call: TRBJ2-7; v_call: TRBV4-2; cdr3_aa: CASSQGTTRYYEQYF; cdr3_nt: TGTGCCAGCAGCCAAGGGACTACGCGTTACTACGAGCAGTACTTC
clone_size: -; d_call: -; j_call: TRBJ2-1; v_call: TRBV9; cdr3_aa: CASSVGEREQFF; cdr3_nt: TGTGCCAGCAGCGTAGGGGAACGCGAGCAGTTCTTC
clone_size: -; d_call: -; j_call: TRBJ1-2; v_call: TRBV28; cdr3_aa: CASSSPGAGAGYTF; cdr3_nt: TGTGCCAGCAGTTCCCCGGGGGCAGGGGCTGGCTACACCTTC
clone_size: -; d_call: -; j_call: TRBJ2-7; v_call: TRBV7-3; cdr3_aa: CASSLYGGRGYEQYF; cdr3_nt: TGTGCCAGCAGCCTCTACGGGGGTAGGGGCTACGAGCAGTACTTC
clone_size: -; d_call: -; j_call: TRBJ2-5; v_call: TRBV3-1/TRBV3-2; cdr3_aa: CASSAPRTSGETQYF; cdr3_nt: TGTGCCAGCAGCGCGCCCAGGACCTCCGGGGAGACCCAGTACTTC
clone_size: -; d_call: -; j_call: TRBJ2-7; v_call: TRBV4-1; cdr3_aa: CASSQVRDGTYEQYF; cdr3_nt: TGCGCCAGCAGCCAGGTCCGGGACGGAACCTACGAGCAGTACTTC